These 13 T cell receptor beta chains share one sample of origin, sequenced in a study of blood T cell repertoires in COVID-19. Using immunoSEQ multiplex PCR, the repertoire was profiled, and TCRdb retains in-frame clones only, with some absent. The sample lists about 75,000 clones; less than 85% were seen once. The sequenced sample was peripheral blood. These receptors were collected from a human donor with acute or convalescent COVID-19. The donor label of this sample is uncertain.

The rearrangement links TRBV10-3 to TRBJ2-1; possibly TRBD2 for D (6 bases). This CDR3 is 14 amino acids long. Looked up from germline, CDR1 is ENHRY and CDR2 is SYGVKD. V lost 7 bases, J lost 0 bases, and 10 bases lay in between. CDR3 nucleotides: TGTGCCATCAACGGGCGGGGCTCCTACAATGAGCAGTTCTTC. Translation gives CAINGRGSYNEQFF.

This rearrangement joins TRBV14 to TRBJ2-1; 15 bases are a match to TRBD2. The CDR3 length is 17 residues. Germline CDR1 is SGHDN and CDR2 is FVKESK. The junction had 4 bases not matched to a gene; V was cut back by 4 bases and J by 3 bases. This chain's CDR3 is CASSPWTSGGVYNEQFF. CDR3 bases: TGTGCCAGCAGCCCCTGGACTAGCGGGGGGGTCTACAATGAGCAGTTCTTC.

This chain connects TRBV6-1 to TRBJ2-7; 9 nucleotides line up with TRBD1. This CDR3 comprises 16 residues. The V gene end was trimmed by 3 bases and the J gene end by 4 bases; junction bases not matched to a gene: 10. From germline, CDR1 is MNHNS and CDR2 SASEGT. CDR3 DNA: TGTGCCAGCAGTGAGTCCGGGACAGGGAGACAATACGAGCAGTACGTC. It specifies CASSESGTGRQYEQYV.

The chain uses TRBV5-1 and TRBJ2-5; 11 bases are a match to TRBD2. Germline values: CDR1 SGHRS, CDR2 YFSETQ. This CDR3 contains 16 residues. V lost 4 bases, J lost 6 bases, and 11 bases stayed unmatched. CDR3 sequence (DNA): TGCGCCAGCAGCCCCCAGGCTAGCGGGGGGACGAAGACCCAGTACTTC. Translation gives CASSPQASGGTKTQYF.

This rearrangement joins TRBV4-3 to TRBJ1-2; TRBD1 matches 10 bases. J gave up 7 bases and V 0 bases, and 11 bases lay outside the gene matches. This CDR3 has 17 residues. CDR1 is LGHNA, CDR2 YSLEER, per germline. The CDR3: CASSQDPSDRGTGGYTF. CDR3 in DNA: TGCGCCAGCAGCCAAGACCCATCGGACAGGGGGACTGGTGGCTACACCTTC.

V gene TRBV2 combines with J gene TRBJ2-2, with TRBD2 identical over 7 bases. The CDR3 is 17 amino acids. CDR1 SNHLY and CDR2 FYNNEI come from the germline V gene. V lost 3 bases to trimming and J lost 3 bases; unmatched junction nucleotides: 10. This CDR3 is CASSDGGKNPHTGELFF. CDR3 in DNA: TGTGCCAGCAGTGACGGGGGGAAGAACCCCCACACCGGGGAGCTGTTTTTT.

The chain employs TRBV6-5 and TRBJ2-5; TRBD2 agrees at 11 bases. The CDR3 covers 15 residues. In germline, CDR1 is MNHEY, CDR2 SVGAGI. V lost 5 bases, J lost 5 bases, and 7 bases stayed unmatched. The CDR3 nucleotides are TGTGCCAGCAGTCTTAGCGGGGGGGCGGTCGAGACCCAGTACTTC. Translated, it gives CASSLSGGAVETQYF.

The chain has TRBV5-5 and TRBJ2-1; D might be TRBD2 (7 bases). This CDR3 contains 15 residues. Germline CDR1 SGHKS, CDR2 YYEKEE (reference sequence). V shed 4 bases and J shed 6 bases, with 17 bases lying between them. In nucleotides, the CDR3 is TGTGCCAGCAGCCACATTTCGGGGGGCACCAATGAGCAGTTCTTC. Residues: CASSHISGGTNEQFF.

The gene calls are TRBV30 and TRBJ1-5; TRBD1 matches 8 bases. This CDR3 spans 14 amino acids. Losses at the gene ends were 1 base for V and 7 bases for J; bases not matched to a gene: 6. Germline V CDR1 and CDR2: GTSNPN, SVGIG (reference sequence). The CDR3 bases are TGTGCCTGGAGTGGGGACAGGCAGGGACAGCCCCAGCATTTT. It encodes CAWSGDRQGQPQHF. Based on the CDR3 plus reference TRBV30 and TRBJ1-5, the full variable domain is SQTIHQWPATLVQPVGSPLSLECTVEGTSNPNLYWYRQAAGRGLQLLFYSVGIGQISSEVPQNLSASRPQDRQFILSSKKLLLSDSGFYLCAWSGDRQGQPQHFGDGTRLSIL.

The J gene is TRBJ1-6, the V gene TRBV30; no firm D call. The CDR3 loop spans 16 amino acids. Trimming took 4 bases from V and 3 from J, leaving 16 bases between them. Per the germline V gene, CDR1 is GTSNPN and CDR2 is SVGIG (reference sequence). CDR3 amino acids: CAWIPANAVYNSPLHF. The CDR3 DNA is TGTGCCTGGATACCCGCTAACGCTGTCTATAATTCACCCCTCCACTTT.

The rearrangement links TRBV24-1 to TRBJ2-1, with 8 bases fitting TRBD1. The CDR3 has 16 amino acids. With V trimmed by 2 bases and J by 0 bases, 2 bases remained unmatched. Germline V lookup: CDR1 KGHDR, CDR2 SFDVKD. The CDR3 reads CATSDSGQGSYNEQFF. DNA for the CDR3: TGTGCCACCAGTGATTCTGGACAGGGCTCCTACAATGAGCAGTTCTTC.

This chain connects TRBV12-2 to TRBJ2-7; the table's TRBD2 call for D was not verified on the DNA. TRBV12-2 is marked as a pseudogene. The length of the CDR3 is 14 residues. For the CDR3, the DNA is TGTGCAAGTCGCCCCACCCCCCCTAAAAGTGAGCAGTACGTC. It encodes CASRPTPPKSEQYV.

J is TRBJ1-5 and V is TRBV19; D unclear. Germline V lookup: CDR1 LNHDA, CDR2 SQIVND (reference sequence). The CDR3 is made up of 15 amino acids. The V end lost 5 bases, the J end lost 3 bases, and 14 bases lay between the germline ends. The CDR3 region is CASSPGSLYNQPQHF. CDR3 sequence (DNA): TGTGCCAGTAGTCCAGGCAGCCTTTACAATCAGCCCCAGCATTTT.